This passage covers 27 T cell receptor beta chains from one sample sequenced in a study of T cell responses to AZD1222 COVID-19 vaccine. Sequencing used immunoSEQ multiplex PCR; TCRdb keeps in-frame clones, though not all of them. This sample has some 200,000 clones, with 91% found just once. Sequenced material: peripheral blood, taken 28 days after the second AZD1222 dose. The receptors were gathered from an adult who received the AZD1222 COVID-19 vaccine.

The V call is TRBV27, the J call TRBJ2-7, with 8 bases identical to TRBD1. With V trimmed by 1 base and J by 7 bases, 6 bases remained unmatched. CDR1 is MNHEY and CDR2 is SMNVEV in the germline V gene (reference sequence). The CDR3 extends over 14 amino acids. CDR3 DNA: TGTGCCAGCAGTTTATGGGCAGGGGGCGGAGAGCAGTACTTC. The encoded protein is CASSLWAGGGEQYF.

This CDR3 reads CASSLPGTSGRAMGQFF. In DNA, the CDR3 is TGCGCCAGCAGCCTACCCGGGACTAGCGGGAGGGCCATGGGGCAGTTCTTC. The chain employs TRBV4-1 and TRBJ2-1; 16 bases match TRBD2. The CDR3 is made up of 17 amino acids. V lost 4 bases, J lost 12 bases, and 12 bases stayed unmatched. CDR1 and CDR2 (germline): MGHRA, YSYEKL.

This clone showed up just a few times. This chain connects TRBV18 to TRBJ1-6, with D possibly being TRBD1 (6 bases). The CDR3 runs 14 residues. V lost 4 bases and J lost 5, with 9 bases in between. CDR1 and CDR2 (germline): KGHSH, LQKENI. The CDR3 DNA reads as TGTGCCAGCTCACGAGGGGGGAATAATTCACCCCTCCACTTT. This encodes CASSRGGNNSPLHF.

The chain links TRBV6-5 to TRBJ2-3; 7 bases agree with TRBD1. Germline V gene sequence: CDR1 MNHEY, CDR2 SVGAGI. The junction had 2 bases not matched to a gene; V was cut back by 0 bases and J by 2 bases. The length of the CDR3 is 15 residues. CDR3 sequence (DNA): TGTGCCAGCAGTTACTCCGGGACAGCCACAGATACGCAGTATTTT. Translated: CASSYSGTATDTQYF.

The rearrangement joins TRBV27 to TRBJ2-1; 9 positions match TRBD1. V trimming: 5 bases; J trimming: 3 bases; junction bases outside the gene matches: 8. The CDR3 has 16 residues. From germline, CDR1 is MNHEY and CDR2 SMNVEV (reference sequence). Here the CDR3 DNA reads TGTGCCAGCAGTCAATTGCGGGACAGGGTCTACAATGAGCAGTTCTTC. Protein product: CASSQLRDRVYNEQFF.

This CDR3 reads CASSESIFRRSNYNEQFF. The CDR3, as DNA: TGCGCCAGCAGTGAGTCGATATTTAGAAGATCAAACTACAATGAGCAGTTCTTC. This chain uses TRBV10-1 with TRBJ2-1; D not resolved. V was shortened by 0 bases and J by 3 bases, with 18 bases between the two germline ends. Per germline, CDR1 WNHNN and CDR2 SYGVQD (reference sequence). The CDR3 covers 18 residues.

The gene calls are TRBV3-1 (or the pseudogene TRBV3-2) and TRBJ2-1; tentative D call: TRBD1 (6 bases). CDR3 length: 16 amino acids. The germline V gene has CDR1 LGHDT and CDR2 YNNKEL (reference sequence). V was shortened by 2 bases and J by 10 bases, with 21 bases between the two germline ends. The CDR3 sequence: CASSQRPFGGSREQFF. CDR3 DNA sequence: TGTGCCAGCAGCCAACGTCCATTTGGGGGCAGCCGGGAGCAGTTCTTC.

The chain combines TRBV7-9 with TRBJ1-4; D is perhaps TRBD1 (5 bases). The V gene's germline CDR1 is SEHNR and CDR2 FQNEAQ (reference sequence). Trimming took 1 base from V and 5 from J, leaving 11 bases between them. The CDR3 is made up of 15 amino acids. This CDR3 reads CASSLGDPRNEKLFF. In DNA, the CDR3 is TGTGCCAGCAGCTTAGGGGACCCGCGAAATGAAAAACTGTTTTTT.

The chain couples TRBV29-1 to TRBJ1-2; D gene ambiguous. The CDR3 consists of 13 residues. The germline gives CDR1 SQVTM, CDR2 ANQGSEA. With 4 bases removed from V and 2 bases from J, the gap between germline ends came to 11 bases. The DNA of the CDR3 is TGCAGCGTTGCCCAGGACGCCAACTATGGCTACACCTTC. Translating gives CSVAQDANYGYTF. Based on the CDR3 plus reference TRBV29-1 and TRBJ1-2, the full variable domain is SAVISQKPSRDICQRGTSLTIQCQVDSQVTMMFWYRQQPGQSLTLIATANQGSEATYESGFVIDKFPISRPNLTFSTLTVSNMSPEDSSIYLCSVAQDANYGYTFGSGTRLTVV.

The chain couples TRBV7-9 to TRBJ2-1; D not certain. Germline V CDR1 and CDR2: SEHNR, FQNEAQ (reference sequence). The CDR3 has 14 amino acids. V was clipped by 7 bases and J by 8 bases, with 18 bases between them. The CDR3 nucleotides are TGTGCCAGCAACATAAGGGCCCTCCCCCATGAGCAGTTCTTC. As protein: CASNIRALPHEQFF.

The V gene is TRBV6-2 or TRBV6-3, the J gene TRBJ1-2, with a weak D call TRBD1 (5 bases). The CDR3 has 14 amino acids. Germline CDR1 and CDR2: MNHEY and SVGEGT. The V and J ends lost 2 bases and 7 bases respectively, with 14 bases between them. The CDR3 protein is CASSYRGALVGYTF. The CDR3 DNA sequence: TGTGCCAGCAGTTACCGAGGGGCACTTGTTGGCTACACCTTC.

The chain employs TRBV19 and TRBJ1-2, with D perhaps TRBD1 (6 bases). Germline V CDR1 and CDR2: LNHDA, SQIVND (reference sequence). V dropped 9 bases and J dropped 4 bases, with 15 bases sitting between them. This CDR3 comprises 13 residues. CDR3 coding DNA: TGTGCCAGCGGTCGGACAGAGGCCTATGGCTACACCTTC. As protein: CASGRTEAYGYTF.

The rearrangement uses TRBV7-9 and TRBJ2-4, with D possibly being TRBD1 (6 bases). The CDR3 sequence is 17 residues long. Trimming shortened V by 1 base and J by 1 base, and 14 bases separated the two germline ends. The V gene's germline CDR1 is SEHNR and CDR2 FQNEAQ (reference sequence). CDR3 in amino acids: CASSLEGQSAAKNIQYF. The CDR3 DNA follows: TGTGCCAGCAGCTTAGAAGGACAGAGTGCGGCCAAAAACATTCAGTACTTC.

CDR3 sequence reads: CASSITSRQGAKNTEAFF. In nucleotides, the CDR3 is TGTGCCAGTAGTATTACGAGTCGTCAGGGGGCTAAGAACACTGAAGCTTTCTTT. The chain combines TRBV19 with TRBJ1-1; 8 bases are shared with TRBD1. CDR1 LNHDA and CDR2 SQIVND come from the germline V gene (reference sequence). After removal of 3 bases from V and 1 base from J, the junction contained 13 bases not matched to a gene. The CDR3 has 18 amino acids. Based on the CDR3 plus reference TRBV19 and TRBJ1-1, the full variable domain is DGGITQSPKYLFRKEGQNVTLSCEQNLNHDAMYWYRQDPGQGLRLIYYSQIVNDFQKGDIAEGYSVSREKKESFPLTVTSAQKNPTAFYLCASSITSRQGAKNTEAFFGQGTRLTVV.

CDR3 nucleotides: TGTGCCAGCAGTGGGCCAAACTGGGGTCAGCCCCAGCATTTT. Its protein is CASSGPNWGQPQHF. The chain combines TRBV2 with TRBJ1-5; D remains ambiguous. The CDR3 is made up of 14 amino acids. Trimming shortened V by 4 bases and J by 6 bases, and 13 bases separated the two germline ends. Germline values: CDR1 SNHLY, CDR2 FYNNEI.

This clone appeared a single time. The V gene is TRBV2, the J gene TRBJ1-5; the D gene is possibly TRBD1 (6 bases). This CDR3 contains 16 residues. Germline V CDR1 and CDR2: SNHLY, FYNNEI. V was pared by 2 bases and J by 2 bases, with 13 bases between. Here the CDR3 reads CASSERAGARNQPQHF. CDR3 DNA sequence: TGTGCCAGCAGTGAAAGGGCAGGGGCGCGCAATCAGCCCCAGCATTTT.

The chain carries TRBV3-1 (or the pseudogene TRBV3-2) and TRBJ1-5; TRBD1 agrees at 7 bases. The CDR3 length is 19 residues. Germline V gene lookup returns CDR1 LGHDT and CDR2 YNNKEL (reference sequence). V shed 0 bases, J shed 2 bases, and the junction held 13 bases outside the gene matches. CDR3 bases: TGTGCCAGCAGCCAAGAGGGGACTGGGAGGGGGCGTCGCAATCAGCCCCAGCATTTT. Translated: CASSQEGTGRGRRNQPQHF.

This CDR3 reads CASSPVTGPTEQYF. Here the CDR3 DNA reads TGTGCCAGCAGCCCCGTAACGGGACCGACCGAGCAGTACTTC. The chain has TRBV7-2 and TRBJ2-7, with D tentatively TRBD1 or TRBD2 (5 bases each). Germline CDR1 is SGHTA and CDR2 is FQGNSA. The V end was cut by 5 bases, the J end by 6 bases, with 17 bases between. The CDR3 has 14 residues.

As regards this clone: This sample includes further DNA sequences coding for the same CDR3. This CDR3 reads CASSPRGGYNSPLHF. The CDR3 nucleotides read TGTGCCAGCAGCCCCCGGGGGGGCTATAATTCACCCCTCCACTTT. The rearrangement links TRBV9 to TRBJ1-6; D is perhaps TRBD1 (5 bases). The CDR3 has 15 amino acids. CDR1 SGDLS and CDR2 YYNGEE come from the germline V gene. V was shortened by 4 bases and J by 3 bases, with 11 bases between the two germline ends.

This clone was detected once. The V and J genes are TRBV7-3 and TRBJ1-1; D unclear. The CDR3 is made up of 13 amino acids. CDR1 is SGHTA, CDR2 FQGTGA, per germline. V lost 1 base and J 8 bases, leaving 11 bases between the germline ends. CDR3 coding DNA: TGTGCCAGCAGCTTAATGGTAGCCACCGAAGCTTTCTTT. Amino acids: CASSLMVATEAFF.

The chain has TRBV7-2 and TRBJ1-2, with 11 positions matching TRBD1. V gave up 0 bases and J gave up 7 bases; unmatched junction bases: 4. CDR3 length equals 15 residues. In germline, CDR1 is SGHTA, CDR2 FQGNSA. The CDR3, as DNA: TGTGCCAGCAGCTTAGCGTGGACAGGGGGCACTGGCTACACCTTC. The encoded protein is CASSLAWTGGTGYTF. The entire variable domain, with the rest obtained from reference TRBV7-2 and TRBJ1-2, is as follows: GAGVSQSPSNKVTEKGKDVELRCDPISGHTALYWYRQSLGQGLEFLIYFQGNSAPDKSGLPSDRFSAERTGGSVSTLTIQRTQQEDSAVYLCASSLAWTGGTGYTFGSGTRLTVV.

The gene calls are TRBV30 and TRBJ2-5, with TRBD1 matching over 9 bases. Trimming removed 3 bases from V and 1 base from J; junction bases left unmatched: 6. There are 15 residues in the CDR3. CDR1 and CDR2 (germline): GTSNPN, SVGIG (reference sequence). CDR3 sequence: CAWSLDRGFQETQYF. CDR3 DNA: TGTGCCTGGAGCTTGGACAGGGGTTTCCAAGAGACCCAGTACTTC.

The chain joins TRBV27 to TRBJ1-5; TRBD1 matches at 8 bases. The CDR3 loop spans 18 amino acids. J was trimmed by 0 bases and V by 2 bases; bases with no gene match: 9. The V gene's germline CDR1 is MNHEY and CDR2 SMNVEV (reference sequence). The CDR3 loop is CASSLVGQGLYSNQPQHF. The CDR3 nucleotides read TGTGCCAGCAGTTTAGTCGGACAGGGCCTTTATAGCAATCAGCCCCAGCATTTT.

This chain joins TRBV7-3 and TRBJ1-3; 8 bases match TRBD1. Germline V gene data show CDR1 as SGHTA and CDR2 as FQGTGA. The CDR3 extends over 15 amino acids. Unmatched junction bases numbered 7, after V lost 5 bases and J lost 4 bases. Written as DNA, the CDR3 is TGTGCCAGCAGCCCCCGACAGGGGCGGGGAAACACCATATATTTT. Translated: CASSPRQGRGNTIYF.

The CDR3 nucleotides read TGTGCCAGCAGTTCAGGGGACAGTTCCTACGAGCAGTACTTC. It is translated as CASSSGDSSYEQYF. The rearrangement links TRBV6-5 to TRBJ2-7, with 7 bases aligning to TRBD1. This CDR3 contains 14 residues. The ends lost 4 bases at V and 1 base at J; junction bases unmatched: 4. Germline-derived CDR1 and CDR2 are MNHEY and SVGAGI.

This rearrangement joins TRBV14 to TRBJ1-2; 12 nucleotides align to TRBD1. This CDR3 contains 17 residues. Germline V gene sequence: CDR1 SGHDN, CDR2 FVKESK. The J segment lost 3 bases and the V segment lost 0 bases, leaving 5 bases of the junction unmatched. CDR3 nucleotides: TGTGCCAGCAGCCAAGAGGGGACAGGGGGCGCGGACTATGGCTACACCTTC. As protein: CASSQEGTGGADYGYTF. The whole variable domain, filled in from reference TRBV14 and TRBJ1-2, reads EAGVTQFPSHSVIEKGQTVTLRCDPISGHDNLYWYRRVMGKEIKFLLHFVKESKQDESGMPNNRFLAERTGGTYSTLKVQPAELEDSGVYFCASSQEGTGGADYGYTFGSGTRLTVV.

V gene TRBV18 combines with J gene TRBJ2-7; no reliable D call. This CDR3 has 13 amino acids. V gave up 3 bases and J gave up 3 bases, with 9 bases separating them. Germline CDR1 KGHSH, CDR2 LQKENI. The CDR3 reads CASSPTTDYEQYF. CDR3 nucleotide sequence: TGTGCCAGCTCACCGACAACAGACTACGAGCAGTACTTC.